The source of this TCR beta chain is a study of OX40 agonist ivuxolimab in advanced cancers. Overall study: Of the patients, three showed partial responses, one with hepatocellular carcinoma and two with cutaneous melanoma.

A note on this clone: What it binds is not known.

A history of autoimmune disease or systemic immunosuppression excluded patients. Method: immunoSEQ multiplex PCR; TCRdb's copy keeps in-frame clones and lacks some. The repertoire holds about 37,000 clones, with 70% to 90% as singletons. The CDR3 sequence is 14 residues long. Trimming stripped 5 bases from V and 6 bases from J, with 13 bases between. Germline V CDR1 and CDR2: MDHEN, SYDVKM. Findings of the study overall: The investigators did not determine what antigen specificity the expanded peripheral T cells had. Researchers report that CD8+ T cells had, on average, more expanded clones than CD4+.

The rearrangement links TRBV28 to TRBJ1-4; possibly TRBD1 for D (5 bases). This material consisted of CD4+ or CD8+ T cells sorted from blood, taken in a trial of the OX40 agonist ivuxolimab. The receptor comes from an adult with an advanced solid tumor such as melanoma, head and neck, liver or kidney cancer. The CDR3 spells CASSPSGRYEKLFF. The DNA of the CDR3 is TGTGCCAGCAGTCCGTCAGGGAGATATGAAAAACTGTTTTTT.